This TCR beta chain appears in the sequencing data of a study of ipilimumab plus nivolumab after autologous stem cell transplantation (dated by TCRdb to about 2021). Regarding the study in general: The median number of doses received by trial patients was 4 to 6 for ipilimumab and 8 for nivolumab. Both primary refractory and relapsed disease were represented in the DLBCL cohort, where 18-month progression-free survival was around 86% and 29%, respectively. The intent-to-treat population of the trial consisted of roughly 35 patients. Patients undergoing autologous transplant for high-risk diffuse large B cell lymphoma, mature T cell lymphoma, or multiple myeloma were enrolled in the trial.

The library was produced with the immunoSEQ multiplex PCR assay. Not all clones reach the TCRdb copy of this immuneACCESS table, which keeps in-frame sequences only. Checked studies attribute under half of the gap to unresolved V genes and leave the rest unexplained. The sample table records over 75,000 clones; 83% of these occur just once. Of the sample, about 2.2% falls within the top ten clones. A note on this clone: The specificity of this receptor is unknown. The record has no base qualities; no much larger clone is one base away.

Ipilimumab was given at 1 mg/kg intravenously on day 1 of selected weeks, and checkpoint therapy started 14 to 28 days after autologous transplant. Patients received nivolumab at 3 mg/kg intravenously on day 1 of weeks 1, 4, 7, 10, and every two weeks through week 26. This Phase Ib clinical trial tested ipilimumab plus nivolumab, a combined checkpoint inhibition, as consolidation after autologous stem cell transplantation. The V and J ends are trimmed by 3 bases and 3 bases, leaving 15 bases between them. The CDR3, from cysteine to phenylalanine, totals 16 residues. The sequence is cut down to CDR3 DNA, 48 bases in frame from base 1. CDR1 MNHEY and CDR2 SMNVEV are derived from the germline V gene (reference sequence). The research as a whole found: Combined checkpoint inhibition appeared tolerable as post-transplant consolidation, according to the authors' conclusion. According to the authors, a biologic rationale for studying the approach further came from T cell receptor repertoire, regulatory T cell phenotype and gut microbiota profiles.

This clonotype originated in a male donor with diffuse large B-cell lymphoma. Sequencing was performed on PBMCs, taken in a trial of ipilimumab plus nivolumab as post-transplant consolidation. Here the chain combines TRBV27 and TRBJ1-5; perhaps TRBD1 is the D gene, with 6 bases matching. The nucleotide sequence is given as TGTGCCAGCAGTTTCTCGACAGGAGGCGTCAATCAGCCCCAGCATTTT. Its coded protein is CASSFSTGGVNQPQHF.